The 30 T cell receptor beta chains given below trace back to one sample, sequenced in a study of T cell repertoires in cytomegalovirus infection. From the reads, TCRdb called clonotypes with MiXCR, one entry per CDR3 protein. The table includes roughly 150,000 distinct CDR3 sequences, 17% detected once. Sequenced input: CD8+ T cells from PBMCs. These receptors were obtained from a human donor in good health (CMV status not recorded). Some clones in this sample may be carry-over from other donors' samples.

The chain combines TRBV7-8 with TRBJ1-5; possible D gene TRBD1, 5 bases. CDR1 and CDR2 (germline): SGHVS, FQNEAQ. This CDR3 comprises 14 residues. Deletions cut 5 bases from V and 8 bases from J, with 16 bases between. CDR3 sequence reads: CASSLGGAGKPQHF. In DNA, the CDR3 is TGTGCCAGCAGCCTCGGAGGGGCGGGTAAGCCCCAGCATTTT.

In this sample, this clonotype turned up a few times. The rearrangement uses TRBV5-5 and TRBJ2-1; D ambiguous. Germline V lookup: CDR1 SGHKS, CDR2 YYEKEE (reference sequence). This CDR3 is 14 amino acids long. V was pared by 0 bases and J by 4 bases, with 8 bases between. Written as DNA, the CDR3 is TGTGCCAGCAGCTTGGTGGCGGAGTACAATGAGCAGTTCTTC. Translation: CASSLVAEYNEQFF.

This clonotype was seen only a few times. The V gene is TRBV9, the J gene TRBJ2-1; perhaps TRBD2 as D (5 bases). This CDR3 has 18 residues. Per germline, CDR1 SGDLS and CDR2 YYNGEE. The V end lost 0 bases, the J end lost 3 bases, and 19 bases lay between the germline ends. CDR3 nucleotide sequence: TGTGCCAGCAGCGTAGAAGGTTGGGAACTAGGTGGCTACAATGAGCAGTTCTTC. Translation gives CASSVEGWELGGYNEQFF. Full variable domain (outside the CDR3, taken from reference TRBV9 and TRBJ2-1): DSGVTQTPKHLITATGQRVTLRCSPRSGDLSVYWYQQSLDQGLQFLIQYYNGEERAKGNILERFSAQQFPDLHSELNLSSLELGDSALYFCASSVEGWELGGYNEQFFGPGTRLTVL.

V and J are TRBV7-8 and TRBJ2-5; no definite D call. V gave up 2 bases and J gave up 2 bases, with 12 bases separating them. The CDR3 runs to 15 residues. Germline values: CDR1 SGHVS, CDR2 FQNEAQ. The CDR3 is CASSLSPRHQETQYF. The DNA for the CDR3 is TGTGCCAGCAGCTTATCCCCGAGACATCAAGAGACCCAGTACTTC.

The rearrangement joins TRBV6-4 to TRBJ2-2; 10 bases line up with TRBD2. The CDR3 totals 16 residues. With 6 bases clipped from V and 5 bases from J, the junction kept 9 bases outside the gene matches. Germline assignment: CDR1 MRHNA and CDR2 SNTAGT. CDR3 protein: CASSPLWTSGTGELFF. The CDR3 DNA is TGTGCCAGCAGCCCGTTATGGACTAGCGGAACCGGGGAGCTGTTTTTT.

The chain has TRBV23-1 and TRBJ2-1, with D perhaps TRBD1 (5 bases). TRBV23-1 carries the ORF label, with uncertain function. There are 15 residues in the CDR3. V lost 4 bases to trimming and J lost 4 bases, with 14 bases between them. The chain's CDR3 is CASSRGQTFYNEQFF. The CDR3 DNA is TGCGCCAGCAGTCGAGGACAAACCTTTTACAATGAGCAGTTCTTC.

The CDR3 loop reads CSASLAGDYNEQFF. In DNA form, the CDR3 reads TGCAGTGCTAGCCTAGCGGGAGACTACAATGAGCAGTTCTTC. The chain is built from TRBV20-1 and TRBJ2-1; 10 bases agree with TRBD2. V was pared by 3 bases and J by 3 bases, with 2 bases of the junction left unmatched. Germline lookup yields CDR1 DFQATT and CDR2 SNEGSKA (reference sequence). The CDR3 consists of 14 residues.

The DNA for the CDR3 is TGTGCCAGCAGTTATTTCTACGAAAGCACAGATACGCAGTATTTT. Its translation: CASSYFYESTDTQYF. V and J are TRBV6-6 and TRBJ2-3; D is undetermined. Trimming removed 3 bases from V and 0 bases from J, with 10 bases in between. CDR1 and CDR2 (germline): MNHNY, SVGAGI (reference sequence). The CDR3 has 15 amino acids.

The sample holds a few counts of this clonotype. J is TRBJ2-7 and V is TRBV7-9; possible D gene TRBD1, 6 bases. The V end lost 4 bases, the J end lost 2 bases, and 12 bases lay between the germline ends. Germline values: CDR1 SEHNR, CDR2 FQNEAQ (reference sequence). This CDR3 comprises 14 residues. The CDR3 sequence: CASSSRDKPYEQYF. The CDR3 nucleotides read TGTGCCAGCAGCTCCCGGGACAAGCCCTACGAGCAGTACTTC.

The CDR3 coding sequence is TGCGCCAGCAGCCAAGATTGGGGGGATTTTACTGAAGCTTTCTTT. Translating it yields CASSQDWGDFTEAFF. The V call is TRBV4-1, the J call TRBJ1-1; D possibly corresponds to TRBD1 (5 bases). Trimming removed 0 bases at V and 5 bases at J, with 13 bases between. This CDR3 comprises 15 residues. Looked up from germline, CDR1 is MGHRA and CDR2 is YSYEKL.

There are many counts of this clonotype. This sequence joins TRBV28 and TRBJ2-7, with TRBD1 identical over 7 bases. The ends lost 9 bases at V and 3 bases at J; junction bases unmatched: 11. CDR3 length equals 14 residues. CDR1 and CDR2 from the germline V gene are MDHEN and SYDVKM. The CDR3 here is CASGTAILDYEQYF. DNA of the CDR3: TGTGCCAGTGGGACAGCTATACTAGACTACGAGCAGTACTTC.

There are a few counts of this clonotype. The chain carries TRBV27 and TRBJ2-1; 10 bases fit TRBD1. V lost 6 bases and J lost 7; bases outside the gene matches: 3. Germline V gives CDR1 MNHEY, CDR2 SMNVEV (reference sequence). This CDR3 has 13 amino acids. CDR3 protein: CASRPDRGNEQFF. CDR3 DNA sequence: TGTGCCAGCAGACCGGACAGGGGGAATGAGCAGTTCTTC.

The rearrangement uses TRBV7-2 and TRBJ2-7; a weak D match, TRBD1 (6 bases). CDR3 length: 14 residues. Germline CDR1 reads SGHTA; CDR2 reads FQGNSA. The V and J ends lost 1 base and 3 bases respectively, with 10 bases between them. CDR3 sequence reads: CASSLGIGGYEQYF. CDR3 nucleotides: TGTGCCAGCAGCTTAGGGATAGGGGGCTACGAGCAGTACTTC.

The chain uses TRBV27 and TRBJ2-7; the match to TRBD2 covers 8 bases. From germline, CDR1 is MNHEY and CDR2 SMNVEV (reference sequence). The CDR3 is made up of 13 amino acids. V was clipped by 8 bases and J by 2 bases; unmatched bases: 5. The CDR3 protein is CASATAGAYEQYF. CDR3 nucleotide sequence: TGTGCCAGCGCGACAGCGGGGGCCTACGAGCAGTACTTC.

The CDR3 coding sequence is TGTGCCAGCAGCCAGACCGGGGGGACCCAGTACTTC. Translating it yields CASSQTGGTQYF. The chain links TRBV7-2 to TRBJ2-5; weak D call: TRBD2 (6 bases). This CDR3 spans 12 amino acids. V gave up 5 bases and J gave up 7 bases, with 11 bases separating them. Germline lookup yields CDR1 SGHTA and CDR2 FQGNSA.

V and J are TRBV2 and TRBJ2-1; perhaps TRBD2 as D (6 bases). Per germline, CDR1 SNHLY and CDR2 FYNNEI. Trimming removed 3 bases from V and 8 bases from J, with 17 bases in between. This CDR3 region has 15 residues. This CDR3 is CASSDIGLNYDEQFF. CDR3 sequence (DNA): TGTGCCAGCAGTGATATTGGACTAAATTACGATGAGCAGTTCTTC.

This clonotype turned up a few times. This rearrangement joins TRBV20-1 to TRBJ2-7; D possibly corresponds to TRBD2 (6 bases). The V gene lost 2 bases and the J gene lost 2 bases, with 16 bases spanning the gap. This CDR3 region has 15 residues. Germline V gives CDR1 DFQATT, CDR2 SNEGSKA (reference sequence). CDR3 region: CSARFPGTYTYEQYF. CDR3 coding DNA: TGCAGTGCTAGATTCCCCGGGACTTATACCTACGAGCAGTACTTC.

The chain has TRBV7-9 and TRBJ2-4; 9 bases align to TRBD1. Germline CDR1 is SEHNR and CDR2 is FQNEAQ (reference sequence). Trimming removed 5 bases from V and 4 bases from J; junction bases left unmatched: 9. The CDR3 has 16 residues. The DNA for the CDR3 is TGTGCCAGCAGCCCTCCGGGACAGGGCGTAAAAAACATTCAGTACTTC. Its protein product is CASSPPGQGVKNIQYF.

This chain joins TRBV29-1 and TRBJ2-7; D gene unclear. Trimming cost V 0 bases and J 3 bases, with 12 bases left between them. The CDR3 sequence is 14 residues long. CDR1 is SQVTM and CDR2 is ANQGSEA in the germline V gene. The CDR3 sequence: CSVEDGSNLYEQYF. CDR3 nucleotide sequence: TGCAGCGTTGAAGACGGCAGCAACCTCTACGAGCAGTACTTC.

This clonotype was seen many times. This chain joins TRBV6-2 or TRBV6-3 and TRBJ1-1, with no clear D. Trimming left V 2 bases short and J 2 bases short, with 9 bases between. The CDR3 is made up of 14 amino acids. CDR1 is MNHEY, CDR2 SVGEGT, per germline. Here the CDR3 DNA reads TGTGCCAGCAGTTACCTGGATTATAACACTGAAGCTTTCTTT. Translating it yields CASSYLDYNTEAFF.

In its sample, this clonotype was seen many times. The rearrangement links TRBV7-2 to TRBJ2-7; D gene uncertain. The CDR3 totals 14 residues. The V end lost 1 base, the J end lost 1 base, and 8 bases lay between the germline ends. Germline lookup yields CDR1 SGHTA and CDR2 FQGNSA. The CDR3 reads CASSLVPASYEQYF. The CDR3 DNA reads as TGTGCCAGCAGCTTAGTACCTGCTTCCTACGAGCAGTACTTC.

A few counts support this clonotype. The V call is TRBV7-9, the J call TRBJ2-3, with 7 bases lining up with TRBD2. The CDR3 has 18 residues. Trimming at V came to 2 bases and at J to 0 bases, leaving 11 bases not matched to a gene. Germline V CDR1 and CDR2: SEHNR, FQNEAQ (reference sequence). The CDR3 coding sequence is TGTGCCAGCAGCTTATACCGGCGACTAGCAGAAAGCACAGATACGCAGTATTTT. Translating it yields CASSLYRRLAESTDTQYF.

This clonotype was seen only a few times. The rearrangement uses TRBV7-6 and TRBJ2-2; 8 bases line up with TRBD1. The germline CDR1 and CDR2 sequences are SGHVS and FNYEAQ. This CDR3 spans 15 amino acids. V gave up 4 bases and J gave up 3 bases; unmatched junction bases: 4. The CDR3 loop reads CASSSRQGYTGELFF. In nucleotides, the CDR3 is TGTGCCAGCAGCTCCCGACAGGGGTACACCGGGGAGCTGTTTTTT.

The chain couples TRBV28 to TRBJ2-7; no reliable D call. Per germline, CDR1 MDHEN and CDR2 SYDVKM. V was trimmed by 5 bases and J by 2 bases, leaving 16 bases between them. The CDR3 runs to 15 residues. The CDR3 sequence is CASSGSTVFAYEQYF. CDR3 bases: TGTGCCAGCAGTGGCTCGACGGTATTTGCCTACGAGCAGTACTTC.

This clonotype was picked up a small number of times. The rearrangement joins TRBV19 to TRBJ2-1; 10 bases map to TRBD1. Germline trimming cut 5 bases from V and 6 bases from J; bases unmatched to any gene: 7. CDR3 length: 15 residues. Germline loops: CDR1 LNHDA, CDR2 SQIVND (reference sequence). The CDR3 DNA is TGTGCCAGTAGTCCCAGGACAGGGGGGGTCAATGAGCAGTTCTTC. It is translated as CASSPRTGGVNEQFF. The whole variable domain, filled in from reference TRBV19 and TRBJ2-1, reads DGGITQSPKYLFRKEGQNVTLSCEQNLNHDAMYWYRQDPGQGLRLIYYSQIVNDFQKGDIAEGYSVSREKKESFPLTVTSAQKNPTAFYLCASSPRTGGVNEQFFGPGTRLTVL.

The chain couples TRBV27 to TRBJ1-2, with D tentatively TRBD1 (6 bases). Germline CDR1 is MNHEY and CDR2 is SMNVEV (reference sequence). This CDR3 comprises 15 residues. V was cut by 2 bases and J by 6 bases, with 16 bases left in between. The CDR3 is CASSLGVRGADGYTF. CDR3 nucleotide sequence: TGTGCCAGCAGTTTAGGTGTTAGGGGGGCGGATGGCTACACCTTC.

J is TRBJ2-1 and V is TRBV6-2 or TRBV6-3, with 11 bases identical to TRBD2. Per the germline V gene, CDR1 is MNHEY and CDR2 is SVGEGT. After removal of 5 bases from V and 0 bases from J, the junction contained 9 bases not matched to a gene. This CDR3 region has 18 residues. This chain's CDR3 is CASSPGTSGSSSYNEQFF. The DNA for the CDR3 is TGTGCCAGCAGTCCCGGGACTAGCGGAAGTAGCTCCTACAATGAGCAGTTCTTC.

This rearrangement joins TRBV14 to TRBJ2-5, with D perhaps TRBD2 (5 bases). The CDR3 sequence is 15 residues long. Per the germline V gene, CDR1 is SGHDN and CDR2 is FVKESK. Trimming pared 0 bases from V and 0 bases from J, leaving 8 bases between. The CDR3 region has the DNA TGTGCCAGCAGCCAAGATGGGAGATACCAAGAGACCCAGTACTTC. Its translation: CASSQDGRYQETQYF.

This clonotype turned up a few times. V is TRBV7-6 and J is TRBJ2-2, with 7 bases identical to TRBD2. Looked up from germline, CDR1 is SGHVS and CDR2 is FNYEAQ. Germline trimming cut 1 base from V and 3 bases from J; bases unmatched to any gene: 2. The CDR3 spans 15 residues. The CDR3 sequence is CASSLGREYTGELFF. The DNA of the CDR3 is TGTGCCAGCAGCTTAGGGCGGGAGTACACCGGGGAGCTGTTTTTT. Complete variable domain (other parts from reference TRBV7-6 and TRBJ2-2): GAGVSQSPRYKVTKRGQDVALRCDPISGHVSLYWYRQALGQGPEFLTYFNYEAQQDKSGLPNDRFSAERPEGSISTLTIQRTEQRDSAMYRCASSLGREYTGELFFGEGSRLTVL.

The chain recombines TRBV28 with TRBJ2-7, with D maybe TRBD1 (7 bases). The CDR3 spans 19 residues. The ends were cut back, 3 bases at V and 1 base at J, with 25 bases in the middle. Per the germline V gene, CDR1 is MDHEN and CDR2 is SYDVKM. This CDR3 reads CASSFYIGGDRRGSYEQYF. CDR3 bases: TGTGCCAGCAGTTTTTACATCGGCGGGGACAGAAGAGGGTCCTACGAGCAGTACTTC.